A single sample is the source of the 21 T cell receptor beta chains below, sequenced in a study of siplizumab effects on memory and regulatory T cells. TCRdb's copy holds only in-frame clones and misses some; the assay was immunoSEQ multiplex PCR. The table lists about 120,000 clones, around nine tenths of them singletons. Sequenced material: CD4+ T cells sorted from blood. These receptors came from a human donor in good health.

The chain links TRBV6-5 to TRBJ2-2; a possible D gene is TRBD2 (6 bases). In germline, CDR1 is MNHEY, CDR2 SVGAGI. The CDR3 runs to 15 residues. Trimming stripped 6 bases from V and 2 bases from J, with 13 bases between. The CDR3 DNA reads TGTGCCAGCAGGCCTACTAGCACCAACACCGGGGAGCTGTTTTTT. This gives the protein CASRPTSTNTGELFF.

The chain couples TRBV2 to TRBJ2-5; D is perhaps TRBD1 or TRBD2 (6 bases each). CDR1 is SNHLY and CDR2 is FYNNEI in the germline V gene. V was trimmed by 4 bases and J by 4 bases, leaving 25 bases between them. The CDR3 length is 18 residues. For the CDR3, the DNA is TGTGCCAGCAGTGGAAGGGCTGACGGGGGCGAGTGGGGAGAGACCCAGTACTTC. The encoded protein is CASSGRADGGEWGETQYF.

J is TRBJ2-7 and V is TRBV4-1; TRBD2 aligns across 13 bases. Germline assignment: CDR1 MGHRA and CDR2 YSYEKL. The trim removed 4 bases at V and 1 base at J, leaving 7 bases unmatched. This CDR3 spans 17 amino acids. The CDR3 region is CASSPFLLAGGSYEQYF. The CDR3 DNA is TGCGCCAGCAGCCCCTTCCTACTAGCGGGAGGGTCCTACGAGCAGTACTTC.

The chain is built from TRBV5-8 and TRBJ1-5; D gene ambiguous. The CDR3 is made up of 15 amino acids. CDR1 and CDR2 (germline): SGHTS, YDEGEE. V was trimmed by 0 bases and J by 3 bases, leaving 10 bases between them. The CDR3 DNA reads as TGTGCCAGCAGCTTGGGAAGGGCGGTCAATCAGCCCCAGCATTTT. Encoded protein: CASSLGRAVNQPQHF. Combining the CDR3 with reference TRBV5-8 and TRBJ1-5 gives the whole variable domain EAGVTQSPTHLIKTRGQQATLRCSPISGHTSVYWYQQALGLGLQFLLWYDEGEERNRGNFPPRFSGRQFPNYSSELNVNALELEDSALYLCASSLGRAVNQPQHFGDGTRLSIL.

This rearrangement joins TRBV19 to TRBJ2-5; 12 nucleotides match TRBD2. V shed 3 bases, J shed 5 bases, and the junction held 7 bases outside the gene matches. The length of the CDR3 is 16 residues. Germline loops: CDR1 LNHDA, CDR2 SQIVND (reference sequence). The CDR3 DNA reads TGTGCCAGTAGTATTACTAGCGGGAGGCGAGAGGAGACCCAGTACTTC. It is translated as CASSITSGRREETQYF.

This rearrangement joins TRBV11-2 to TRBJ1-2; TRBD1 is a possible D gene (5 bases). Germline V gives CDR1 SGHAT, CDR2 FQNNGV. V was shortened by 1 base and J by 9 bases, with 12 bases between the two germline ends. The CDR3 contains 13 residues. For the CDR3, the DNA is TGTGCCAGCAGCTTAGCGGCAGGGTCCAGCTACACCTTC. It translates to CASSLAAGSSYTF.

The chain couples TRBV7-9 to TRBJ1-3; 7 positions match TRBD1. The CDR3 is 16 amino acids. CDR1 SEHNR and CDR2 FQNEAQ come from the germline V gene (reference sequence). After removal of 8 bases from V and 0 bases from J, the junction contained 10 bases not matched to a gene. The CDR3 bases are TGTGCCAGCCAACCGGGACAGAGAAACTCTGGAAACACCATATATTTT. It specifies CASQPGQRNSGNTIYF.

CDR3 sequence (DNA): TGTGCCAGTAGTGTCGGACAGGACCCCCGGGAGACCCAGTACTTC. This codes for CASSVGQDPRETQYF. J is TRBJ2-5 and V is TRBV19, with 7 nucleotides matching TRBD1. There are 15 residues in the CDR3. The germline V gene encodes CDR1 LNHDA and CDR2 SQIVND (reference sequence). The ends lost 5 bases at V and 5 bases at J; junction bases unmatched: 11.

The V and J genes are TRBV5-8 and TRBJ1-2; unclear D gene. Trimming pared 4 bases from V and 1 base from J, leaving 8 bases between. Germline CDR1 SGHTS, CDR2 YDEGEE. This CDR3 contains 13 residues. This chain's CDR3 is CASSLQNNYGYTF. The CDR3 coding sequence is TGTGCCAGCAGCCTGCAGAATAACTATGGCTACACCTTC.

The chain uses TRBV6-5 and TRBJ1-5; no clear D gene. V was clipped by 7 bases and J by 5 bases, with 12 bases between them. Germline V gene lookup returns CDR1 MNHEY and CDR2 SVGAGI. The CDR3 is made up of 13 amino acids. The CDR3 DNA reads TGTGCCAGCATACAAAGAAGCGATCAGCCCCAGCATTTT. Encoded protein: CASIQRSDQPQHF.

V gene TRBV6-1 combines with J gene TRBJ2-5; 7 nucleotides line up with TRBD1. V shed 3 bases and J 6 bases; nucleotides not matched to a gene: 7. The CDR3 extends over 14 amino acids. Germline loops: CDR1 MNHNS, CDR2 SASEGT. The CDR3 region has the DNA TGTGCCAGCAGTGATCCGGGACAGCGGCAGACCCAGTACTTC. Amino acids: CASSDPGQRQTQYF.

The rearrangement joins TRBV5-1 to TRBJ2-3; D is ambiguous. CDR1 and CDR2 from the germline V gene are SGHRS and YFSETQ. The V gene lost 2 bases and the J gene lost 3 bases, with 4 bases spanning the gap. The CDR3 contains 12 residues. CDR3 loop: CASSFETDTQYF. The CDR3 region has the DNA TGCGCCAGCAGCTTTGAGACAGATACGCAGTATTTT.

This clone was observed a few times. CDR3 DNA sequence: TGTGCCAGCAGCTGGACAGGGGTTAACACCGGGGAGCTGTTTTTT. Its protein is CASSWTGVNTGELFF. The chain uses TRBV6-5 and TRBJ2-2, with 9 bases aligning to TRBD1. Germline CDR1 and CDR2: MNHEY and SVGAGI. V shed 6 bases and J 2 bases; nucleotides not matched to a gene: 4. This CDR3 comprises 15 residues.

This chain connects TRBV2 to TRBJ2-1; D is unclear. Trimming removed 6 bases at V and 8 bases at J, with 11 bases between. Germline V lookup: CDR1 SNHLY, CDR2 FYNNEI. CDR3 size: 12 residues. Here the CDR3 DNA reads TGTGCCAGCAGGCTTGACAACGATGAGCAGTTCTTC. This codes for CASRLDNDEQFF.

The chain links TRBV7-9 to TRBJ1-4, with 11 bases that match TRBD1. V lost 5 bases to trimming and J lost 8 bases; unmatched junction nucleotides: 10. This CDR3 is 16 amino acids long. Looked up from germline, CDR1 is SEHNR and CDR2 is FQNEAQ (reference sequence). The CDR3 sequence is CASSLSVGQGDEKLFF. For the CDR3, the DNA is TGTGCCAGCAGCCTATCAGTGGGACAGGGGGACGAAAAACTGTTTTTT.

CDR3 amino acids: CASSSHRETEAFF. CDR3 coding DNA: TGTGCCAGCAGCTCTCACAGGGAAACTGAAGCTTTCTTT. The rearrangement links TRBV7-3 to TRBJ1-1, with a weak D call TRBD1 (6 bases). Trimming pared 4 bases from V and 5 bases from J, leaving 11 bases between. Germline assignment: CDR1 SGHTA and CDR2 FQGTGA. The CDR3 has 13 amino acids.

V and J are TRBV6-5 and TRBJ2-7; TRBD1 aligns across 7 bases. From germline, CDR1 is MNHEY and CDR2 SVGAGI. J gave up 3 bases and V 6 bases, and 11 bases lay outside the gene matches. The CDR3 is made up of 15 amino acids. The CDR3 region is CASSTDRAGFYEQYF. CDR3 DNA sequence: TGTGCCAGCAGCACTGACAGGGCAGGATTCTACGAGCAGTACTTC.

The genes are TRBV6-5 and TRBJ2-1; a possible D gene is TRBD2 (6 bases). The CDR3 contains 16 residues. Germline V gene sequence: CDR1 MNHEY, CDR2 SVGAGI. V was clipped by 1 base and J by 0 bases, with 10 bases between them. In DNA form, the CDR3 reads TGTGCCAGCAGTTACTACCGGGGGAGCTCCTACAATGAGCAGTTCTTC. It yields the protein CASSYYRGSSYNEQFF.

The V and J genes are TRBV7-8 and TRBJ1-1; possible D gene TRBD1, 6 bases. This CDR3 is 17 amino acids long. CDR1 SGHVS and CDR2 FQNEAQ come from the germline V gene. V was shortened by 3 bases and J by 4 bases, with 21 bases between the two germline ends. The CDR3 bases are TGTGCCAGCAGCTTCGATCGCCTTTGGGGGGCGAGCACTGAAGCTTTCTTT. It is translated as CASSFDRLWGASTEAFF.

The rearrangement links TRBV6-5 to TRBJ2-5, with TRBD1 matching 8 bases. After removal of 2 bases from V and 2 bases from J, the junction contained 1 base not matched to a gene. In germline, CDR1 is MNHEY, CDR2 SVGAGI. The CDR3 spans 14 residues. This CDR3 reads CASSYNRGQETQYF. DNA for the CDR3: TGTGCCAGCAGTTACAACAGGGGGCAAGAGACCCAGTACTTC.

The chain carries TRBV14 and TRBJ2-3, with D possibly TRBD1 on 6 matching bases. Between the trimmed V and J ends, which lost 5 bases and 0 bases, there was a span of 9 bases. This CDR3 has 14 residues. From germline, CDR1 is SGHDN and CDR2 FVKESK. Here the CDR3 DNA reads TGTGCCAGCAGCAGGACAGTCAGCACAGATACGCAGTATTTT. It encodes CASSRTVSTDTQYF.